This passage covers 17 T cell receptor beta chains from one sample sequenced in a study of blood T cell repertoires in COVID-19. The repertoire was sequenced with immunoSEQ multiplex PCR; TCRdb's copy has only in-frame clones and lacks some. The repertoire has 110,000 or so clones, around nine tenths of them found once; the top ten carry 8% to 8.5%. The source material was peripheral blood. The receptors were sampled from a woman in her seventies who had recovered from COVID-19.

The chain couples TRBV3-1 (or the pseudogene TRBV3-2) to TRBJ2-4, with D possibly matching TRBD2 (7 bases). The CDR3 loop spans 16 amino acids. CDR1 is LGHDT, CDR2 YNNKEL, per germline (reference sequence). The V end lost 2 bases, the J end lost 7 bases, and 18 bases lay between the germline ends. The CDR3 DNA reads TGTGCCAGCAGCCAAAGCGGAGGGGGGGTGGTGAACATTCAGTACTTC. This sequence encodes CASSQSGGGVVNIQYF.

Here the CDR3 DNA reads TGTGCCAGCATCAATCGTAGGGGGAAGGAGTCGAAGACCCAGTACTTC. Translating gives CASINRRGKESKTQYF. V usage is TRBV12-1 and J usage is TRBJ2-5; the D call in the table, TRBD1, was not verified against the DNA. TRBV12-1 has pseudogene status. The CDR3 runs to 16 residues.

This chain uses TRBV7-8 with TRBJ2-7; unclear D gene. The germline V gene encodes CDR1 SGHVS and CDR2 FQNEAQ. This CDR3 spans 13 amino acids. With 5 bases removed from V and 3 bases from J, the gap between germline ends came to 11 bases. The CDR3 DNA reads as TGTGCCAGCAGCAAGAGACAAAACTACGAGCAGTACTTC. Translated: CASSKRQNYEQYF. The full variable domain, with the rest looked up from reference TRBV7-8 and TRBJ2-7, is GAGVSQSPRYKVAKRGQDVALRCDPISGHVSLFWYQQALGQGPEFLTYFQNEAQLDKSGLPSDRFFAERPEGSVSTLKIQRTQQEDSAVYLCASSKRQNYEQYFGPGTRLTVT.

The chain is built from TRBV4-2 and TRBJ2-4; D is unresolved. There are 16 residues in the CDR3. Germline V gene sequence: CDR1 LGHNA, CDR2 YNFKEQ. V gave up 0 bases and J gave up 1 base, with 10 bases separating them. DNA of the CDR3: TGTGCCAGCAGCCAAGAATGGTCACAGGCCAAAAACATTCAGTACTTC. It translates to CASSQEWSQAKNIQYF.

V usage is TRBV4-3 and J usage is TRBJ1-2; D perhaps matches TRBD1 (5 bases). CDR3 length: 15 residues. V was pared by 3 bases and J by 1 base, with 12 bases between. From germline, CDR1 is LGHNA and CDR2 YSLEER. In DNA, the CDR3 is TGCGCCAGCAGCCAGGACACATACTTTAACTATGGCTACACCTTC. As protein: CASSQDTYFNYGYTF.

V and J are TRBV5-4 and TRBJ2-7; 7 bases are shared with TRBD2. The CDR3 loop spans 14 amino acids. Germline V CDR1 and CDR2: SGHNT, YYREEE (reference sequence). J lost 2 bases, V lost 2 bases, and 4 bases had no gene match. The CDR3 nucleotides read TGTGCCAGCAGCTTCGGCAGCGGGACCTACGAGCAGTACTTC. Translating it yields CASSFGSGTYEQYF.

The chain carries TRBV6-1 and TRBJ1-2; possibly TRBD1 for D (6 bases). Germline CDR1 reads MNHNS; CDR2 reads SASEGT. The CDR3 loop spans 16 amino acids. V lost 2 bases and J lost 0, with 13 bases in between. Here the CDR3 DNA reads TGTGCCAGCAGTGAAAGTGACAGGTCTACTAACTATGGCTACACCTTC. This gives the protein CASSESDRSTNYGYTF.

J is TRBJ1-1 and V is TRBV5-6; D is possibly TRBD1 (5 bases). The CDR3 contains 14 residues. Per germline, CDR1 SGHDT and CDR2 YYEEEE. Trimming removed 0 bases at V and 5 bases at J, with 11 bases between. DNA for the CDR3: TGTGCCAGCAGCTTGGTTAGGGGAGGTACTGAAGCTTTCTTT. It codes for CASSLVRGGTEAFF.

This clone occurred many times. This rearrangement joins TRBV6-1 to TRBJ2-1, with TRBD2 matching over 9 bases. The V gene's germline CDR1 is MNHNS and CDR2 SASEGT. The ends lost 4 bases at V and 4 bases at J; junction bases unmatched: 11. The CDR3 runs to 17 residues. The CDR3 is CASSAQGSSGNYNEQFF. In DNA, the CDR3 is TGTGCCAGCAGTGCTCAAGGGTCTAGCGGGAATTACAATGAGCAGTTCTTC.

The table lists this clone with a few counts. The chain links TRBV19 to TRBJ2-1; 7 bases fit TRBD1. J lost 6 bases, V lost 3 bases, and 8 bases had no gene match. This CDR3 spans 15 amino acids. Germline CDR1 reads LNHDA; CDR2 reads SQIVND (reference sequence). The CDR3 nucleotides read TGTGCCAGTAGTATGAACAGGGGTCCCCTCAATGAGCAGTTCTTC. This translates into CASSMNRGPLNEQFF.

This clone was counted only a few times. CDR3 protein: CASSWDRDSYNSPLHF. The CDR3 nucleotides are TGTGCCAGCAGTTGGGATCGGGACTCCTATAATTCACCCCTCCACTTT. The rearrangement uses TRBV6-5 and TRBJ1-6; D ambiguous. Germline CDR1 is MNHEY and CDR2 is SVGAGI. Trimming took 4 bases from V and 0 from J, leaving 10 bases between them. The CDR3 totals 16 residues.

The rearrangement joins TRBV28 to TRBJ1-4, with D tentatively TRBD1 (6 bases). Germline loops: CDR1 MDHEN, CDR2 SYDVKM. The germline V and J ends were trimmed by 3 bases and 10 bases, with 12 bases remaining between them. This CDR3 region has 13 residues. The CDR3 nucleotides are TGTGCCAGCAGTTTCCCGGACAGACCAAAACTGTTTTTT. Protein sequence: CASSFPDRPKLFF.

The chain uses TRBV24-1 and TRBJ1-2; the match to TRBD1 covers 7 bases. Per germline, CDR1 KGHDR and CDR2 SFDVKD. J was trimmed by 2 bases and V by 3 bases; bases with no gene match: 11. The CDR3 consists of 17 residues. CDR3 in DNA: TGTGCCACCAGTGATGGTCGGAGACAGGGCTTCAACTATGGCTACACCTTC. This gives the protein CATSDGRRQGFNYGYTF.

In DNA form, the CDR3 reads TGTGCCAGCAGTGTTACTAGCGGGGGAAGATCCTACGAGCAGTACTTC. It codes for CASSVTSGGRSYEQYF. The chain joins TRBV6-1 to TRBJ2-7, with 11 bases fitting TRBD2. V lost 4 bases to trimming and J lost 1 base; unmatched junction nucleotides: 6. CDR1 and CDR2 (germline): MNHNS, SASEGT. This CDR3 region has 16 residues.

This sequence joins TRBV7-2 and TRBJ2-1, with 14 bases matching TRBD2. Trimming removed 5 bases from V and 1 base from J; junction bases left unmatched: 10. In germline, CDR1 is SGHTA, CDR2 FQGNSA. This CDR3 has 19 amino acids. CDR3 coding DNA: TGTGCCAGCAGCCACAGGCCGACTAGCGGGGGGGGGTCCTACAATGAGCAGTTCTTC. Its protein product is CASSHRPTSGGGSYNEQFF.

This clone has just a few counts. This chain joins TRBV5-4 and TRBJ1-6; D might be TRBD1 (6 bases). Germline V lookup: CDR1 SGHNT, CDR2 YYREEE (reference sequence). The CDR3 covers 14 residues. Trimming removed 3 bases from V and 6 bases from J, with 10 bases in between. The DNA for the CDR3 is TGTGCCAGCAGCTCACGGGACACTAATTCACCCCTCCACTTT. Amino acid sequence: CASSSRDTNSPLHF.

This sequence joins TRBV7-2 and TRBJ1-1, with TRBD1 as a possible D gene (5 bases). The V gene lost 2 bases and the J gene lost 7 bases, with 11 bases spanning the gap. There are 13 residues in the CDR3. The germline gives CDR1 SGHTA, CDR2 FQGNSA. The CDR3 DNA is TGTGCCAGCAGCTTAATCAGGGAGGGTGAAGCTTTCTTT. It encodes CASSLIREGEAFF.